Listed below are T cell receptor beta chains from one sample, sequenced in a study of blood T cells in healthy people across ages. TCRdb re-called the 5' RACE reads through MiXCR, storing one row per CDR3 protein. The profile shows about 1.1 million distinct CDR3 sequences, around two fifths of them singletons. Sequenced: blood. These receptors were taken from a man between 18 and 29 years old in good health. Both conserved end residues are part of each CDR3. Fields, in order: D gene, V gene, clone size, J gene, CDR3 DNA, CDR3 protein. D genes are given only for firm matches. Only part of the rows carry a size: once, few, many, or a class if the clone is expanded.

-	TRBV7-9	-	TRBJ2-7	TGTGCCAGCAGCTTAGGGATCCGGCCGTCCTACGAGCAGTACTTC	CASSLGIRPSYEQYF
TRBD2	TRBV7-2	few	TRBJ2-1	TGTGCCAGCAGCTCCAGACTAGCAAGGAGCTCCTACAATGAGCAGTTCTTC	CASSSRLARSSYNEQFF
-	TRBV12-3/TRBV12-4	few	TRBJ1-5	TGTGCCAGCAGTGCACTTGGGGGGGCAAATCAGCCCCAGCATTTT	CASSALGGANQPQHF
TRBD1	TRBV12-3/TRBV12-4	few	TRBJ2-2	TGTGCCAGCAGTAGACAGGGGAACACCGGGGAGCTGTTTTTT	CASSRQGNTGELFF
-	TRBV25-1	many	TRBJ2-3	TGTGCCAGCCGCCAGGATACGCAGTATTTT	CASRQDTQYF
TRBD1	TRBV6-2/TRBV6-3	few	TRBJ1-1	TGTGCCAGCAGTTACATCTCGGGGACAGCTGAAGCTTTCTTT	CASSYISGTAEAFF
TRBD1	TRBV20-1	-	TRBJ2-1	TGCAGTGGAAAGGGGTCCGGGACAGGGATTCTTGAGCAGTTCTTC	CSGKGSGTGILEQFF
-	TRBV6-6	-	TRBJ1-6	TGTGCCAGCAGTAATGGCAATTCACCCCTCCACTTT	CASSNGNSPLHF
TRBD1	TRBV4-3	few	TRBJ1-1	TGCGCCAGCAGCCAAGATTATAGGGGGCCCTTAACTGAAGCTTTCTTT	CASSQDYRGPLTEAFF
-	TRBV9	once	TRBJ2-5	TGTGCCAGCAGCGTATCGTGGGGAAAGAGCAATGAGCAGTACTTC	CASSVSWGKSNEQYF
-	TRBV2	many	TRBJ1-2	TGTGCCAGCAGGGGATATGGCTACACCTTC	CASRGYGYTF
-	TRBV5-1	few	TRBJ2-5	TGCGCCAGCAGCGAACAGGCTTTCCAAGAGACCCAGTACTTC	CASSEQAFQETQYF
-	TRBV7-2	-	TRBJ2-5	TGTGCCAGCAGCCCTGGACAATCCAATGACAATGAGCAGTACTTC	CASSPGQSNDNEQYF
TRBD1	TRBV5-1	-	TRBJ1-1	TGCGCCAGCAGCTTGCAGGGGGAGAGGGGTAACACTGAAGCTTTCTTT	CASSLQGERGNTEAFF
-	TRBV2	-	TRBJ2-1	TGTGCCAGCACTAATATGGGAGTGAGTGAGCAGTTCTTC	CASTNMGVSEQFF
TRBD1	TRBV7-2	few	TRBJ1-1	TGTGCCAGCAGCCCACAGGGGGAGGATTCTGAAGCTTTCTTT	CASSPQGEDSEAFF
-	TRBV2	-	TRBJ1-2	TGTGCCAGCAGTCCCGACGTTTCCTATGGCTACACCTTC	CASSPDVSYGYTF
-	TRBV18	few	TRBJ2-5	TGTGCCAGCTCGAACAGGGCCCAAAAGAAAGAGACCCAGTACTTC	CASSNRAQKKETQYF
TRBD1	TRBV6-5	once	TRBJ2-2	TGTGCCAGCAGTTACTCCTCGAAGGGGGCGGACACCGGGGAGCTGTTTTTT	CASSYSSKGADTGELFF
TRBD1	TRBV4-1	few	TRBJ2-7	TGCGCCAGCAGCCAAGAGACAGGGGGCGAGCAGTACTTC	CASSQETGGEQYF
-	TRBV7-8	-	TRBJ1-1	TGTGCCAGCAGCTTGAGTTTCATGAACACTGAAGCTTTCTTT	CASSLSFMNTEAFF
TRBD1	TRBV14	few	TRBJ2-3	TGTGCCAGCAGCCACCTAAAGGGGACAGGGTATCCAGATACGCAGTATTTT	CASSHLKGTGYPDTQYF
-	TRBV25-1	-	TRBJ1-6	TGTGCCAGTCGTCAGGAGAATTCACCCCTCCACTTT	CASRQENSPLHF
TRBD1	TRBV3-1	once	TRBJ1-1	TGTGCCAGCAGCCAGGGCGGGACAGAGAACGCTGAAGCTTTCTTT	CASSQGGTENAEAFF
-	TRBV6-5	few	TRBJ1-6	TGTGCCAGCAGTACGGGGACCCGCGTAGGCTCACCCCTCCACTTT	CASSTGTRVGSPLHF
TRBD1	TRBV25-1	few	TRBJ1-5	TGTGCCAGCATTATCGACAGGGTTTACCAGCCCCAGCATTTT	CASIIDRVYQPQHF
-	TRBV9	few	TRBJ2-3	TGTGCCAGCAGCGTAGATGCGGGGACTAGCACAGATACGCAGTATTTT	CASSVDAGTSTDTQYF
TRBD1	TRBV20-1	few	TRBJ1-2	TGCAAAAGTTGGGTGGGAGGGGGCCTAGTTGGCTACACCTTC	CKSWVGGGLVGYTF
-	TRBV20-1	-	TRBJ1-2	TGCAGTGCTAGAGATTCCAGCGCAGCTAACTATGGCTACACCTTC	CSARDSSAANYGYTF
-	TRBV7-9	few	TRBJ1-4	TGTGCCAGCAGCAAGCGGGGGAGCGAAAAACTGTTTTTT	CASSKRGSEKLFF
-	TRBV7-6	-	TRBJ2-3	TGTGCCAGCAGCTTATACGGGGTCACAGATACGCAGTATTTT	CASSLYGVTDTQYF
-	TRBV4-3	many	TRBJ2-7	TGCGCCAGCAGCCAAGTCAATAGAGCAGGCCTGACCTACGAGCAGTACTTC	CASSQVNRAGLTYEQYF
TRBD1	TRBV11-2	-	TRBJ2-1	TGTGCCAGCAGTTTTCCCCTTACAGGGGGTGAGCAGTTCTTC	CASSFPLTGGEQFF
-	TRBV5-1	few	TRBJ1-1	TGCGCCAGCAGCCCGGAGGCAGGGTTTAACTCTGAAGCTTTCTTT	CASSPEAGFNSEAFF
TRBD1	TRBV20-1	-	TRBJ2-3	TGCAGTGCCGCCGATCGACAGGGGACTAGCACAGATACGCAGTATTTT	CSAADRQGTSTDTQYF
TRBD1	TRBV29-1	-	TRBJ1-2	TGCAGCGTTGAAGGGTGGGACAGGGATGCCTACACCTTC	CSVEGWDRDAYTF
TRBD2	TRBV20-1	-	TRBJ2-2	TGCAGTGCCCTTTCGGTAGCGGGACTCACCGGGGAGCTGTTTTTT	CSALSVAGLTGELFF
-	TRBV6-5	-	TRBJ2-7	TGTGCCAGCAGTTACTCACACACAGTCTCCTGCGAGCAGTACTTC	CASSYSHTVSCEQYF
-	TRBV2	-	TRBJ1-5	TGTGCCAGCAGTGAGGGGTTAGGGACCGCGTTCCGTCAGCATTTT	CASSEGLGTAFRQHF
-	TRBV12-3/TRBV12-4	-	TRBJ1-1	TGTGCCAGCGGTGACAGTACAAACACTGAAGCTTTCTTT	CASGDSTNTEAFF
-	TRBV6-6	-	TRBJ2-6	TGTGCCAGCAGTTGGGATCCTAGCTCTGGGGCCAACGTCCTGACTTTC	CASSWDPSSGANVLTF
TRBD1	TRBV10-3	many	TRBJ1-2	TGTGCCATCAGCGACAGGGCGGGCTACACCTTC	CAISDRAGYTF
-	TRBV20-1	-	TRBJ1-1	TGCAGTGCTAAAAGACCGGGACAAGGTTGGACTGAAGCTTTCTTT	CSAKRPGQGWTEAFF
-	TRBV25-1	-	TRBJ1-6	TGTGCCAGCAGTGCTGCAGGGGCTGGGGATTCACCCCTCCACTTT	CASSAAGAGDSPLHF
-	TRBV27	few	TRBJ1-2	TGTGCCAGCAGCCCAGGGAGTGGATATGGCTACACCTTC	CASSPGSGYGYTF
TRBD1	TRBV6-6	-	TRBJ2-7	TGTGCCAGCAGCCCGCCGGGACAGGGGTGGTACGAGCAGTACTTC	CASSPPGQGWYEQYF
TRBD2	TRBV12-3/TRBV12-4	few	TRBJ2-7	TGTGCCAGCTCCCGAGGCGGGAGCTCCTACAATGAGCAGTACTTC	CASSRGGSSYNEQYF
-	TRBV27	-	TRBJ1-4	TGTGCCAGCACCCGAGGGGGGGGTAATGAAAAACTGTTTTTT	CASTRGGGNEKLFF